Listed below are T cell receptor beta chains from one sample, sequenced in a study of identical twins. In TCRdb, the 5' RACE reads were re-called with MiXCR into one record per CDR3 protein. The sample holds 650,000 to 800,000 distinct CDR3 sequences, roughly 8% seen once. These data were also filed under a second study, of yellow fever vaccine responses in identical twins.

The sample was PBMCs. These receptors originate from a woman under 30 in good health. Each CDR3 is given with its conserved first and last residue. A D gene is named only where the DNA matches it firmly. Clone sizes are given selectively: once, few, many, or a class where the clone is expanded.

13,TRBJ2-5,TRBV9,.,.,TGTGCCAGCAGTGGTATGTACCAAGAGACCCAGTACTTC,CASSGMYQETQYF
15,TRBJ2-1,TRBV12-3/TRBV12-4,TRBD1,many,TGTGCCAGCAGTTTAGGGACAGGTGGCCCCAATGAGCAGTTCTTC,CASSLGTGGPNEQFF
15,TRBJ2-5,TRBV20-1,.,.,TGCAGTGCTAGAGATCAAAGCATATCCCAAGAGACCCAGTACTTC,CSARDQSISQETQYF
11,TRBJ2-2,TRBV7-2,.,many,TGTGCCAGCACTAACACCGGGGAGCTGTTTTTT,CASTNTGELFF
14,TRBJ1-1,TRBV11-3,.,.,TGTGCCAGCAGCTTAGGACATATGCCCACTGAAGCTTTCTTT,CASSLGHMPTEAFF
12,TRBJ2-7,TRBV20-1,.,many,TGCAGTGCTAGGAAGGTAGCGCCCGAGCAGTACTTC,CSARKVAPEQYF
13,TRBJ1-4,TRBV27,.,.,TGTGCCAGCAAAACGGGGGCGAATGAAAAACTGTTTTTT,CASKTGANEKLFF
11,TRBJ2-7,TRBV6-5,.,.,TGTGCCAGCAGTACCCCCTCCGAGCAGTACTTC,CASSTPSEQYF
14,TRBJ2-3,TRBV7-2,TRBD2,few,TGTGCCAGCAGCTTAGATCTAGCGGGTTTCAACAAACATTTT,CASSLDLAGFNKHF
12,TRBJ2-1,TRBV7-8,.,many,TGTGCCAGCAGCTTATTCGGCTCTGAGCAGTTCTTC,CASSLFGSEQFF
15,TRBJ2-3,TRBV12-5,.,.,TGTGCTAGTGGTTCGGGGACCGCTAGCACAGATACGCAGTATTTT,CASGSGTASTDTQYF
15,TRBJ2-1,TRBV10-3,TRBD1,many,TGTGCCATCAAGGACCGGGACAGGGAAAACAATGAGCAGTTCTTC,CAIKDRDRENNEQFF
14,TRBJ2-7,TRBV15,.,many,TGTGCCACCAGCAGAGATCAGGGATCCTACGAGCAGTACTTC,CATSRDQGSYEQYF
13,TRBJ2-5,TRBV3-1,.,.,TGTGCCAGCAGCCCTCAAGCGCAAGAGACCCAGTACTTC,CASSPQAQETQYF
17,TRBJ2-3,TRBV5-1,TRBD1,few,TGCGCCAGCAGCTTGGAGGGGCGGACAGGGGGCGCAGAAACGCAGTATTTT,CASSLEGRTGGAETQYF
16,TRBJ2-7,TRBV29-1,.,few,TGCAGCGTTACCGTCGGCGCAGGGACAATCTCCTACGAGCAGTACTTC,CSVTVGAGTISYEQYF
16,TRBJ2-2,TRBV3-1,TRBD1,many,TGTGCCAGCAGCCAAGCTCAGGGGGCTAATACCGGGGAGCTGTTTTTT,CASSQAQGANTGELFF
13,TRBJ2-1,TRBV27,.,.,TGTGCCAGCTCGGCGAGCTACTACAATGAGCAGTTCTTC,CASSASYYNEQFF
15,TRBJ2-5,TRBV6-1,TRBD2,.,TGTGCCAGCGCCGGGGACGGGACTAGCAAAGAGACCCAGTACTTC,CASAGDGTSKETQYF
14,TRBJ1-3,TRBV6-4,.,.,TGTGCCAGCAGTGACGGGACCTCTGGAAACACCATATATTTT,CASSDGTSGNTIYF
12,TRBJ2-4,TRBV7-9,.,many,TGTGCCAGCAGCTCAACGGTTAACATTCAGTACTTC,CASSSTVNIQYF
15,TRBJ2-3,TRBV11-2,.,many,TGTGCCAGCAGCTCGACACCCGGCGGCACAGATACGCAGTATTTT,CASSSTPGGTDTQYF
16,TRBJ2-1,TRBV28,.,many,TGTGCCAGCAGTTTACCGGACACCTACTCCTACAATGAGCAGTTCTTC,CASSLPDTYSYNEQFF
15,TRBJ2-5,TRBV20-1,TRBD1,.,TGCAGTGCAAAAGCCGGGACAGGGGGCGGAGAGACCCAGTACTTC,CSAKAGTGGGETQYF
15,TRBJ2-1,TRBV12-3/TRBV12-4,TRBD2,.,TGTGCCAGCAGTTGGACTAGCGGGAATTACAATGAGCAGTTCTTC,CASSWTSGNYNEQFF
12,TRBJ1-6,TRBV7-9,.,few,TGTGCCAGCAGCCACGGAGGATCACCCCTCCACTTT,CASSHGGSPLHF
13,TRBJ2-2,TRBV24-1,.,few,TGTGCCACCAGAGCCTTTTCGCGCGGGGAGCTGTTTTTT,CATRAFSRGELFF
14,TRBJ2-1,TRBV20-1,.,few,TGCAGTGCTAGACAGGGGCCCCCCGACAATGAGCAGTTCTTC,CSARQGPPDNEQFF
16,TRBJ2-3,TRBV28,.,many,TGTGCCAGCAGTTCGCGGGACTCCCCCTTCACAGATACGCAGTATTTT,CASSSRDSPFTDTQYF
17,TRBJ2-7,TRBV6-4,TRBD2,.,TGTGCCAACATGGGACTAGCGGGGGAGTCTGCCCTCTACGAGCAGTACTTC,CANMGLAGESALYEQYF
14,TRBJ2-2,TRBV10-3,TRBD2,many,TGTGCCATCAGTGAACTAGCGGGAGGGCGGGAGCTGTTTTTT,CAISELAGGRELFF
13,TRBJ2-1,TRBV24-1,TRBD2,.,TGTGCCACCAGACTAGCGGGGACCTATGAGCAGTTCTTC,CATRLAGTYEQFF
17,TRBJ2-3,TRBV3-1,TRBD2,.,TGTGCCAGCTGTCCAGGGACTAGCGGGGGGGCGAGAGATACGCAGTATTTT,CASCPGTSGGARDTQYF
24,TRBJ2-2,TRBV27,TRBD2,few,TGTGCCAGCAGTTTCCCTTTCGTAGCGGGGGCTGCATCACCCAAGGAAAGGGCCACCGGGGAGCTGTTTTTT,CASSFPFVAGAASPKERATGELFF
16,TRBJ2-1,TRBV27,TRBD2,many,TGTGCCAGCAGTTTATTGCGGGGGAGCTCCTACAATGAGCAGTTCTTC,CASSLLRGSSYNEQFF
18,TRBJ2-3,TRBV12-3/TRBV12-4,TRBD2,few,TGTGCCAGCAGCCCCGGGACTAGCGGGGGATCTAGCACAGATACGCAGTATTTT,CASSPGTSGGSSTDTQYF
14,TRBJ2-2,TRBV6-1,.,many,TGTGCCAGCACCTCCGGGCAATTTACCGGGGAGCTGTTTTTT,CASTSGQFTGELFF
16,TRBJ2-4,TRBV7-9,TRBD2,many,TGTGCCAGCAGCTACGGGACTAGCGGGAGGATAGACATTCAGTACTTC,CASSYGTSGRIDIQYF
13,TRBJ2-5,TRBV5-6,.,.,TGTGCCAGCAGCTCCCCGGCCCAAGAGACCCAGTACTTC,CASSSPAQETQYF
12,TRBJ1-2,TRBV7-8,.,few,TGTGCCAGCAGCTTAAAGGAAAATGGCTACACCTTC,CASSLKENGYTF
15,TRBJ2-1,TRBV19,.,few,TGTGCCAGTAGTATAAGTTTGCAGGCATACAATGAGCAGTTCTTC,CASSISLQAYNEQFF
13,TRBJ2-7,TRBV7-8,.,.,TGTGCCAGCAGCTTGATCCAGAGCGGCGAGCAGTACTTC,CASSLIQSGEQYF
13,TRBJ2-3,TRBV4-3,.,few,TGCGCCAGCAGCCAAGATTTTCGGGATACGCAGTATTTT,CASSQDFRDTQYF
12,TRBJ2-1,TRBV3-1,.,.,TGTGCCAGCAGCCAAGAGGCGGAGGGGCAGTTCTTC,CASSQEAEGQFF
15,TRBJ2-5,TRBV29-1,TRBD1,many,TGCAGCGGTGGGACAGGGGTCGTCAATCAAGAGACCCAGTACTTC,CSGGTGVVNQETQYF
15,TRBJ2-7,TRBV11-2,.,.,TGTGCCAGCAGCAACGGACAAGGGCTCTCCTACGAGCAGTACTTC,CASSNGQGLSYEQYF
18,TRBJ2-1,TRBV6-1,TRBD2,.,TGTGCCAGCAGTGCCGTCCCTTTGCGGGGGGGCTCCTTCAATGAGCAGTTCTTC,CASSAVPLRGGSFNEQFF
13,TRBJ2-1,TRBV7-9,TRBD2,many,TGTGCCAGCAGCGTAAGCGGGATCAATGAGCAGTTCTTC,CASSVSGINEQFF
15,TRBJ1-2,TRBV12-3/TRBV12-4,TRBD1,few,TGTGCCAGCAGTCCACGACAGGGATATAACTATGGCTACACCTTC,CASSPRQGYNYGYTF
14,TRBJ2-7,TRBV20-1,.,.,TGCAGTGCCACGACAGGAGGGGCTTTCTACGAGCAGTACTTC,CSATTGGAFYEQYF
15,TRBJ2-5,TRBV7-2,.,few,TGTGCCAGCAGCTTATTAACCCTACCTAGGGAGACCCAGTACTTC,CASSLLTLPRETQYF
15,TRBJ2-1,TRBV24-1,TRBD2,.,TGTGCCACCCGTCCCACTAGCGGGCTTAACAATGAGCAGTTCTTC,CATRPTSGLNNEQFF
15,TRBJ2-5,TRBV18,TRBD1,few,TGTGCCAGCTCACCGGGGACAGGGGAAGGAGAGACCCAGTACTTC,CASSPGTGEGETQYF
13,TRBJ2-7,TRBV4-2,.,many,TGTGCCAGCAGCCAAGATGGCTGGGGCGAGCAGTACTTC,CASSQDGWGEQYF
11,TRBJ2-3,TRBV10-3,.,few,TGTGCCATCATGATCACAGATACGCAGTATTTT,CAIMITDTQYF
17,TRBJ1-2,TRBV7-2,TRBD1,.,TGTGCCAGCAGCTTAGCCGGGACAGGTTCGGCGGATTATGGCTACACCTTC,CASSLAGTGSADYGYTF
14,TRBJ2-7,TRBV7-2,TRBD2,few,TGTGCCAGCAGCTTACTGGGAGGGCCCGACGAGCAGTACTTC,CASSLLGGPDEQYF
14,TRBJ1-2,TRBV6-1,TRBD1,few,TGTGCCAGCAGGGAGACAGGGAGTGACTATGGCTACACCTTC,CASRETGSDYGYTF
16,TRBJ2-7,TRBV7-9,TRBD2,few,TGTGCCAGCAGCTTAGGGGGAGGGCTCGGCGACTACGAGCAGTACTTC,CASSLGGGLGDYEQYF